This entry features one T cell receptor beta chain sequence. Its antigen is unknown. cDNA reverse transcribed from extracted RNA served as the sequencing template. Only in-frame clones appear in the TCRdb table, and some are missing; sequencing was by immunoSEQ multiplex PCR. Of more than 100,000 clones in the sample, around 60% were seen once. The data originate from a study of CD8+ T cells in alopecia areata. Notes on the study in general: Whereas mice showed it more clearly, TCR sharing across patients was murkier, possibly because of HLA.

The CDR3 is 17 amino acids. V was clipped by 5 bases and J by 0 bases; unmatched bases: 8. CDR1 MNHEY and CDR2 SMNVEV come from the germline V gene (reference sequence). The sequenced sample was CD4+ T cells sorted from blood. The sequence came from a human donor in good health. This chain uses TRBV27 with TRBJ2-2; 8 positions agree with TRBD1. The CDR3 sequence is CASSLYGQGSNTGELFF. CDR3 sequence (DNA): TGTGCCAGCAGTCTTTACGGACAGGGATCGAACACCGGGGAGCTGTTTTTT.